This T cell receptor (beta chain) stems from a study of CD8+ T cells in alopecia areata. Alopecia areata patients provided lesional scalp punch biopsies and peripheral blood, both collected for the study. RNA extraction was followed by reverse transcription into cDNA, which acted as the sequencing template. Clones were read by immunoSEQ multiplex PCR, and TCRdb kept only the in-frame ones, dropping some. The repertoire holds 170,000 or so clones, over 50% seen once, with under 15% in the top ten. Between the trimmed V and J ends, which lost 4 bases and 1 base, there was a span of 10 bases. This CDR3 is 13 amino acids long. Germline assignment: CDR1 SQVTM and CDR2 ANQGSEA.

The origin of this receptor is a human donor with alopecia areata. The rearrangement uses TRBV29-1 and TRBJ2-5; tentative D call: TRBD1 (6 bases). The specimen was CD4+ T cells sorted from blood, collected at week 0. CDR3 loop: CSVVRDTQETQYF. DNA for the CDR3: TGCAGCGTTGTTCGGGACACCCAAGAGACCCAGTACTTC.